These 19 T cell receptor beta chains were sequenced from one sample in a study of OX40 agonist ivuxolimab in advanced cancers. Here immunoSEQ multiplex PCR was the method, and the copy in TCRdb shows in-frame clones only, minus some. Of more than 10,000 clones in the sample, 75% to 90% were seen once. The specimen was CD4+ or CD8+ T cells sorted from blood, collected in a trial of the OX40 agonist ivuxolimab. The source of these receptors is an adult with an advanced solid tumor such as melanoma, head and neck, liver or kidney cancer.

The chain carries TRBV7-9 and TRBJ2-3, with D perhaps matching TRBD2 (6 bases). This CDR3 has 13 residues. Looked up from germline, CDR1 is SEHNR and CDR2 is FQNEAQ (reference sequence). The germline V and J ends were trimmed by 5 bases and 5 bases, with 11 bases remaining between them. Written as DNA, the CDR3 is TGTGCCAGCAGCCCCAGACTAGGAGATACGCAGTATTTT. Protein product: CASSPRLGDTQYF.

This clone was observed once. V gene TRBV5-3 combines with J gene TRBJ1-1; D call uncertain. TRBV5-3 is an ORF for which the function is uncertain. The CDR3 has 13 residues. The germline V and J ends were trimmed by 8 bases and 11 bases, with 22 bases remaining between them. The CDR3 coding sequence is TGTGCCAGCAGCATCCTCAGTTCCGGGTCGGCTTTCTTT. It yields the protein CASSILSSGSAFF.

This chain connects TRBV5-5 to TRBJ1-4; D is ambiguous. The CDR3 sequence is 14 residues long. The germline V gene has CDR1 SGHKS and CDR2 YYEKEE (reference sequence). Trimming stripped 2 bases from V and 5 bases from J, with 10 bases between. The CDR3 nucleotides are TGTGCCAGCAGCTTCGGAGGGAGCAATGAAAAACTGTTTTTT. It yields the protein CASSFGGSNEKLFF.

This chain links TRBV30 with TRBJ1-1, with 7 bases that match TRBD1. The CDR3 is made up of 12 amino acids. V was pared by 1 base and J by 6 bases, with 2 bases of the junction left unmatched. Germline CDR1 is GTSNPN and CDR2 is SVGIG (reference sequence). This chain's CDR3 is CAWSEGQPEAFF. Written as DNA, the CDR3 is TGTGCCTGGAGTGAGGGACAGCCTGAAGCTTTCTTT.

Remarks on this clone: The sample has other DNA sequences that encode this CDR3 too. This chain joins TRBV7-2 and TRBJ2-2; possibly TRBD2 for D (6 bases). Per the germline V gene, CDR1 is SGHTA and CDR2 is FQGNSA. This CDR3 comprises 14 residues. V was cut by 3 bases and J by 2 bases, with 7 bases left in between. As DNA, the CDR3 is TGTGCCAGCAGCTTGGGGGGAAACACCGGGGAGCTGTTTTTT. Its protein product is CASSLGGNTGELFF.

There are a few counts of this clone. V is TRBV18 and J is TRBJ1-3; weak D call: TRBD1 (6 bases). Germline V gene sequence: CDR1 KGHSH, CDR2 LQKENI. Trimming stripped 1 base from V and 0 bases from J, with 10 bases between. This CDR3 has 16 residues. For the CDR3, the DNA is TGTGCCAGCTCACCACTTCCAGGGGACTCTGGAAACACCATATATTTT. As protein: CASSPLPGDSGNTIYF.

The chain combines TRBV27 with TRBJ2-7; possibly TRBD2 for D (6 bases). The CDR3 spans 14 residues. Germline lookup yields CDR1 MNHEY and CDR2 SMNVEV (reference sequence). V lost 5 bases and J 5 bases, leaving 16 bases between the germline ends. DNA for the CDR3: TGTGCCAGCAGTCTCGGGACTCGCGGGAACGAGCAGTACTTC. As protein: CASSLGTRGNEQYF.

This clone appeared a single time. The rearrangement joins TRBV5-1 to TRBJ2-1; 15 bases align to TRBD2. This CDR3 contains 17 residues. J lost 3 bases, V lost 4 bases, and 5 bases had no gene match. The V gene's germline CDR1 is SGHRS and CDR2 YFSETQ. Written as DNA, the CDR3 is TGCGCCAGCAGCAAAGGACTAGCGGGGGGGAACTACAATGAGCAGTTCTTC. This sequence encodes CASSKGLAGGNYNEQFF.

This chain joins TRBV7-9 and TRBJ2-1, with TRBD2 identical over 8 bases. Trimming at V came to 5 bases and at J to 5 bases, leaving 14 bases not matched to a gene. This CDR3 contains 17 residues. Germline V gene sequence: CDR1 SEHNR, CDR2 FQNEAQ (reference sequence). The DNA of the CDR3 is TGTGCCAGCAGCCAACCCGGACCAGCGGGGGCCAACAATGAGCAGTTCTTC. Translation: CASSQPGPAGANNEQFF.

This rearrangement joins TRBV6-1 to TRBJ1-5, with TRBD1 matching over 9 bases. The V segment lost 11 bases and the J segment 6 bases; nucleotides outside the gene matches: 11. The CDR3 is 14 amino acids. Germline assignment: CDR1 MNHNS and CDR2 SASEGT. This CDR3 reads CAGHTGGESQPQHF. The CDR3 DNA reads TGTGCCGGCCACACAGGGGGCGAGAGTCAGCCCCAGCATTTT.

The V call is TRBV7-3, the J call TRBJ2-5; either TRBD1 or TRBD2 may supply D (6 bases each). Germline lookup yields CDR1 SGHTA and CDR2 FQGTGA. V was shortened by 4 bases and J by 2 bases, with 32 bases between the two germline ends. CDR3 length: 21 amino acids. The CDR3 protein is CASSYGRTTKGTPEGQETQYF. The CDR3 DNA is TGTGCCAGCAGCTACGGAAGAACGACAAAAGGGACACCGGAGGGGCAAGAGACCCAGTACTTC.

The chain joins TRBV19 to TRBJ1-2, with D possibly TRBD1 on 6 matching bases. The V end lost 7 bases, the J end lost 11 bases, and 26 bases lay between the germline ends. Germline V lookup: CDR1 LNHDA, CDR2 SQIVND (reference sequence). This CDR3 contains 15 residues. The CDR3 here is CASTPYERTALRYTF. Written as DNA, the CDR3 is TGTGCCAGTACCCCATATGAAAGGACAGCCCTTCGATACACCTTC.

The chain employs TRBV7-9 and TRBJ2-1, with D hard to call. The V end lost 7 bases, the J end lost 9 bases, and 10 bases lay between the germline ends. Germline V gene lookup returns CDR1 SEHNR and CDR2 FQNEAQ (reference sequence). The CDR3 loop spans 11 amino acids. The CDR3 bases are TGTGCCAGCACCTACCTGGGTGAGCAGTTCTTC. As protein: CASTYLGEQFF. Drawing the rest from reference TRBV7-9 and TRBJ2-1, the complete variable domain is DTGVSQNPRHKITKRGQNVTFRCDPISEHNRLYWYRQTLGQGPEFLTYFQNEAQLEKSRLLSDRFSAERPKGSFSTLEIQRTEQGDSAMYLCASTYLGEQFFGPGTRLTVL.

This sequence joins TRBV5-1 and TRBJ2-1, with a tentative D call TRBD2 (5 bases). Germline lookup yields CDR1 SGHRS and CDR2 YFSETQ. Trimming removed 4 bases at V and 5 bases at J, with 13 bases between. The CDR3 has 14 residues. The CDR3 bases are TGCGCCAGCAGCGATCTAACTAGGCACAATGAGCAGTTCTTC. Residues: CASSDLTRHNEQFF. Full variable domain (outside the CDR3, taken from reference TRBV5-1 and TRBJ2-1): KAGVTQTPRYLIKTRGQQVTLSCSPISGHRSVSWYQQTPGQGLQFLFEYFSETQRNKGNFPGRFSGRQFSNSRSEMNVSTLELGDSALYLCASSDLTRHNEQFFGPGTRLTVL.

The genes are TRBV21-1 and TRBJ2-5; the table's D call, TRBD2, was not checked against the DNA. TRBV21-1 has pseudogene status. This CDR3 comprises 16 residues. CDR3 region: CASSKVVSGLEGTQYF. The CDR3 DNA is TGTGCCAGCAGCAAAGTGGTGAGCGGTCTAGAGGGGACCCAGTACTTC.

The chain couples TRBV6-6 to TRBJ2-1; 8 bases match TRBD1. This CDR3 spans 11 amino acids. V lost 10 bases and J lost 10; bases outside the gene matches: 6. The germline CDR1 and CDR2 sequences are MNHNY and SVGAGI (reference sequence). As DNA, the CDR3 is TGTGCCACCCAGGGGGCTCAGGAGCAGTTCTTC. It codes for CATQGAQEQFF.

The rearrangement uses TRBV27 and TRBJ2-1; 7 nucleotides line up with TRBD2. The CDR3 runs 13 residues. Germline assignment: CDR1 MNHEY and CDR2 SMNVEV (reference sequence). The V and J ends lost 3 bases and 9 bases, in that order; junction bases with no gene match: 5. In DNA form, the CDR3 reads TGTGCCAGCAGTTTCGGCGGGAGAATTGAGCAGTTCTTC. It is translated as CASSFGGRIEQFF.

V gene TRBV7-9 combines with J gene TRBJ1-1; 10 bases are a match to TRBD1. V was clipped by 6 bases and J by 4 bases; unmatched bases: 5. There are 14 residues in the CDR3. Per germline, CDR1 SEHNR and CDR2 FQNEAQ (reference sequence). The CDR3 sequence: CASSPRTGGTEAFF. The CDR3 coding sequence is TGTGCCAGCAGTCCCCGGACAGGGGGCACTGAAGCTTTCTTT.

By frequency in the sample, this clone is medium-sized. The rearrangement joins TRBV5-1 to TRBJ2-7; TRBD1 matches at 8 bases. V was pared by 5 bases and J by 3 bases, with 13 bases of the junction left unmatched. The CDR3 is 16 amino acids. The germline CDR1 and CDR2 sequences are SGHRS and YFSETQ. CDR3 in amino acids: CASSPGWTGPRYEQYF. The CDR3 DNA is TGCGCCAGCAGTCCGGGTTGGACAGGGCCTCGCTACGAGCAGTACTTC.